Listed here is a single TCR beta chain. A single count supports this clone. No cognate antigen has been identified for it. Per-base quality was not reported, and no clone a single base away is much larger than it. The entry originates in a study of blood T cell repertoires in COVID-19 (dated by TCRdb to 2020 to 2021). With respect to the entire study: Samples from collaborators originated in the United States, Italy and Spain and spanned both the acute and convalescent phases of COVID-19. The prospective study material was composed of cDNA or gDNA derived from T cells, B-cell-depleted T cells, or PBMCs. The dataset comprised deeply sampled blood TCRbeta repertoires from subjects exposed to, actively infected with, or recovered from COVID-19. A freely available public database, intended as a resource for researchers studying the immune response to SARS-CoV-2, is where the repertoires were released. The samples were drawn from the first 160 participants of the ongoing ImmuneRACE study and from 1,254 subjects provided by 6 global collaborators. A de-identified subject ID, COVID-19 status, age in years and sex were almost always included in the sample metadata. HLA class I and class II types, where available, came from metadata supplied by the sample provider rather than from assay-based typing. What the research found in general, with its limitations: The quantity of clinical and demographic metadata differed by source and by participant and was supplied without curation.

After removal of 4 bases from V and 7 bases from J, the junction retains 7 bases not matched to a gene. The CDR3, cysteine through phenylalanine, is 16 amino acids long. CDR3 DNA is the only sequence kept; it has 48 bases, read in frame from the first base. Via the germline V gene, CDR1 is SGHDT and CDR2 YYEEEE. Each collaborating institution followed its own protocols to collect whole blood in K2EDTA tubes. Collaborator samples were shipped for TCRbeta analysis as frozen whole blood, isolated PBMCs, or DNA extracted from either sample type. The immunoSEQ Assay, a bias-controlled multiplex PCR, was used to amplify TCRbeta CDR3 regions from genomic DNA. For the original study's pipeline: Nucleated cell counts per sample were estimated from amplification of reference gene primers within the assay. To quantify the absolute abundance of each unique TCRbeta CDR3 rearrangement, sequence reads were collapsed and filtered. For each sample, productive Simpson clonality was calculated by taking the square root of Simpson's diversity index across productive rearrangements. This immuneACCESS table, as held by TCRdb, lists in-frame sequences with V and J called but not all clones. Of the missing ones, under half trace to an unresolved V gene in checked studies; the others have no known cause. V and J calls and clone size follow that table, whereas D and trimming were derived from the DNA. This sample is represented by approximately 19,000 clones; 88% of them were singletons. Clones ranked in the top ten supply roughly 10% of the sample.

This clonotype originated in a human donor in a cohort sampled during active COVID-19. The donor label of this sample is uncertain. Sequencing was performed on peripheral blood. The chain uses TRBV5-6 and TRBJ2-1; 14 junctional bases match TRBD2. For the CDR3, the sequence is CASSPGLAGDLNEQFF. The nucleotides are TGTGCCAGCAGCCCGGGACTAGCGGGAGATCTTAATGAGCAGTTCTTC. The CDR3 plus the reference TRBV5-6 and TRBJ2-1 genes for the other parts give the full variable domain: DAGVTQSPTHLIKTRGQQVTLRCSPKSGHDTVSWYQQALGQGPQFIFQYYEEEERQRGNFPDRFSGHQFPNYSSELNVNALLLGDSALYLCASSPGLAGDLNEQFFGPGTRLTVL.